Following are 8 T cell receptor beta chains from one sample sequenced in a study of blood T cell repertoires in COVID-19. This table comes from immunoSEQ multiplex PCR, and its TCRdb copy is limited to in-frame clones, with some not included. This table has around 170,000 clones, 86% appearing once. The sample consisted of PBMCs or T cells enriched from blood (not recorded which). All receptors come from a woman aged 30 to 39 who had recovered from COVID-19.

The J gene is TRBJ2-2, the V gene TRBV11-2; weak D call: TRBD2 (6 bases). V was clipped by 7 bases and J by 2 bases, with 23 bases between them. Germline assignment: CDR1 SGHAT and CDR2 FQNNGV. The CDR3 has 18 residues. The CDR3 nucleotides are TGTGCCAGCACCCAAACGTCGTGGGGGACTCACAACACCGGGGAGCTGTTTTTT. Its protein product is CASTQTSWGTHNTGELFF.

The J gene is TRBJ2-3, the V gene TRBV18; 13 bases line up with TRBD2. V dropped 4 bases and J dropped 0; count of bases not matched to a gene: 4. The CDR3 loop spans 17 amino acids. Per the germline V gene, CDR1 is KGHSH and CDR2 is LQKENI. The CDR3 sequence is CASSLGLAGTSTDTQYF. CDR3 nucleotide sequence: TGTGCCAGCTCACTGGGACTAGCGGGAACTAGCACAGATACGCAGTATTTT.

The CDR3 sequence is CASSRAGTGVYEQYF. CDR3 bases: TGTGCCAGCAGCCGAGCCGGGACAGGGGTTTACGAGCAGTACTTC. The chain combines TRBV3-1 (or the pseudogene TRBV3-2) with TRBJ2-7; 10 bases align to TRBD1. This CDR3 has 15 amino acids. The V gene's germline CDR1 is LGHDT and CDR2 YNNKEL (reference sequence). Trimming took 4 bases from V and 4 from J; bases not matched to a gene: 7.

The rearrangement joins TRBV2 to TRBJ2-3, with 7 bases matching TRBD2. This CDR3 is built from 17 residues. CDR1 is SNHLY and CDR2 is FYNNEI in the germline V gene. Trimming cost V 7 bases and J 1 base; bases outside gene matches: 14. CDR3 DNA sequence: TGTGCCAGCACAAATGAGGGTACTAGCGCGGGCACAGATACGCAGTATTTT. Its translation: CASTNEGTSAGTDTQYF.

The chain is built from TRBV27 and TRBJ2-7; D may be TRBD2 (5 bases). V lost 8 bases to trimming and J lost 2 bases, with 16 bases between them. Germline loops: CDR1 MNHEY, CDR2 SMNVEV (reference sequence). This CDR3 is 14 amino acids long. For the CDR3, the DNA is TGTGCCAGCTCCACTAGTGGAGTCGCCTACGAGCAGTACTTC. This codes for CASSTSGVAYEQYF.

V and J are TRBV28 and TRBJ1-5, with 8 bases that match TRBD1. Germline loops: CDR1 MDHEN, CDR2 SYDVKM. The CDR3 length is 15 residues. The junction had 9 bases not matched to a gene; V was cut back by 4 bases and J by 7 bases. The CDR3 loop reads CASSSQTGAHQPQHF. The CDR3 coding sequence is TGTGCCAGCAGTTCCCAGACAGGGGCCCACCAGCCCCAGCATTTT.

The CDR3 nucleotides read TGTGCCAGCAGGCCCCGGCTAGCGGGAGGGATTGAGCAGTTCTTC. This sequence encodes CASRPRLAGGIEQFF. The chain has TRBV28 and TRBJ2-1; 12 bases align to TRBD2. V gave up 6 bases and J gave up 9 bases; unmatched junction bases: 9. This CDR3 has 15 residues. Germline V gene data show CDR1 as MDHEN and CDR2 as SYDVKM.

The V and J genes are TRBV4-1 and TRBJ2-5; 8 bases are a match to TRBD2. The CDR3 is 15 amino acids. After removal of 4 bases from V and 4 bases from J, the junction contained 8 bases not matched to a gene. Per the germline V gene, CDR1 is MGHRA and CDR2 is YSYEKL. The CDR3 DNA sequence: TGCGCCAGCAGCCGCACTGGACTAGCCGGAGAGACCCAGTACTTC. Translated, it gives CASSRTGLAGETQYF.